This TCR beta chain was sequenced for a study of T-cell reconstitution after alpha-beta-depleted transplantation in children. General study points: Surviving recipient cells, namely T cells and thymic progenitors, were the source of high day-60 TCRbeta diversity in some patients. It was newly produced T cells that mostly accounted for T-cell counts and diversity one year after transplant. Expanded clones from the graft, numbering several hundred, reportedly supplied alpha-beta T cells about two months after transplant.

The ends lost 8 bases at V and 10 bases at J; junction bases unmatched: 12. Germline CDR1 and CDR2: SGHTA and FQGNSA. This CDR3 spans 13 amino acids. About this clonotype itself: Antigen unknown.

TCRbeta library preparation incorporated unique molecular identifiers. TCRdb passed the PCR reads through MiXCR, listing each CDR3 protein once. The sample shows fewer than 750,000 distinct CDR3 sequences, about 21% of them seen only once. This chain links TRBV7-2 with TRBJ1-1; 8 bases are shared with TRBD1. This clonotype was sampled from a boy in the first two years of life who had a stem cell transplant for acute myeloid leukemia, so the T cells may come from the graft donor. The sequences come from PBMCs, mostly from graft donor cells, collected 360 days after TCRalphabeta/CD19-depleted stem cell transplant. CDR3 DNA sequence: TGTGCCAGCCATAACCTGGACAGGGCTTTAGCTTTCTTT. This gives the protein CASHNLDRALAFF.